These 10 T cell receptor beta chains share one sample of origin, sequenced in a study of shared clonotypes between healthy human individuals (dated by TCRdb to the early 2020s). Library creation used the immunoSEQ multiplex PCR assay. Here the immuneACCESS table is served through TCRdb, limited to in-frame sequences with V and J called. Missing clones are a known gap in these copies; in checked studies unresolved V genes cover under half, and the rest lacks a known reason. The sample table lists 2 million to 2.5 million clones, 80% to 95% of them with a count of one. The top ten constitute 0.39% of the sample. The specimen was naive CD4+ T cells from PBMCs. What this sample's cell subset or site label stands for: CD45RA+ positively selected. These receptors originate from a man younger than 30 in good health. Some clones in this sample may be carry-over from other donors' samples.

Worth noting for this clone: Different DNA sequences within this sample yield the same CDR3. The chain couples TRBV30 to TRBJ2-1, with TRBD2 as a possible D gene (6 bases). CDR1 and CDR2 from the germline V gene are GTSNPN and SVGIG (reference sequence). This CDR3 region has 15 residues. V lost 2 bases and J 1 base, leaving 12 bases between the germline ends. DNA for the CDR3: TGTGCCTGGAGTCGTGGGACTTCATCCTACAATGAGCAGTTCTTC. As protein: CAWSRGTSSYNEQFF.

This clone appeared a single time. The same CDR3 can be traced to other DNA sequences in this sample. The gene calls are TRBV28 and TRBJ1-2, with D uncertain. Germline loops: CDR1 MDHEN, CDR2 SYDVKM. With 5 bases removed from V and 5 bases from J, the gap between germline ends came to 9 bases. The CDR3 has 12 amino acids. In DNA form, the CDR3 reads TGTGCCAGCAGTCCCCCCGGATATGGCTACACCTTC. The encoded protein is CASSPPGYGYTF.

Note on this clone: This same CDR3 is encoded by further DNA sequences in the sample. V and J are TRBV29-1 and TRBJ2-7; unclear D gene. The CDR3 sequence is 12 residues long. CDR1 is SQVTM and CDR2 is ANQGSEA in the germline V gene. V was trimmed by 4 bases and J by 3 bases, leaving 10 bases between them. This chain's CDR3 is CSVVGRDYEQYF. CDR3 bases: TGCAGCGTTGTTGGGCGAGACTACGAGCAGTACTTC.

The chain carries TRBV2 and TRBJ2-2; TRBD2 agrees at 11 bases. Germline V gene data show CDR1 as SNHLY and CDR2 as FYNNEI. The CDR3 sequence is 15 residues long. V was clipped by 6 bases and J by 6 bases; unmatched bases: 6. CDR3 protein: CASRSTSGSPGELFF. The DNA for the CDR3 is TGTGCCAGCAGGAGCACTAGCGGGAGTCCCGGGGAGCTGTTTTTT.

About this clone: Distinct nucleotide sequences in the sample also encode this CDR3. The chain carries TRBV6-6 and TRBJ2-7, with D tentatively TRBD1 (5 bases). The CDR3 has 14 amino acids. V lost 0 bases and J 2 bases, leaving 8 bases between the germline ends. CDR1 and CDR2 from the germline V gene are MNHNY and SVGAGI (reference sequence). Written as DNA, the CDR3 is TGTGCCAGCAGTTACTCGGGGCAGACCTACGAGCAGTACTTC. This gives the protein CASSYSGQTYEQYF.

The chain combines TRBV7-9 with TRBJ2-3; TRBD1 might be the D (5 bases). The germline V gene encodes CDR1 SEHNR and CDR2 FQNEAQ (reference sequence). Trimming removed 3 bases from V and 4 bases from J, with 11 bases in between. The length of the CDR3 is 14 residues. CDR3 region: CASSFYQGPDTQYF. The CDR3 DNA reads TGTGCCAGCAGCTTCTATCAGGGTCCAGATACGCAGTATTTT.

As to this clone: Within the sample, other DNA sequences also encode this same CDR3. This chain connects TRBV15 to TRBJ2-7, with D perhaps matching TRBD1 or TRBD2 (5 bases each). V was pared by 3 bases and J by 2 bases, with 5 bases between. CDR1 and CDR2 (germline): LNHNV, YYDKDF (reference sequence). The CDR3 has 12 residues. The CDR3 is CATSRGPYEQYF. The CDR3 DNA reads TGTGCCACCAGCAGGGGACCCTACGAGCAGTACTTC. Full variable domain (remainder filled in from reference TRBV15 and TRBJ2-7): DAMVIQNPRYQVTQFGKPVTLSCSQTLNHNVMYWYQQKSSQAPKLLFHYYDKDFNNEADTPDNFQSRRPNTSFCFLDIRSPGLGDTAMYLCATSRGPYEQYFGPGTRLTVT.

V gene TRBV18 combines with J gene TRBJ2-5, with D possibly TRBD1 on 6 matching bases. Trimming shortened V by 4 bases and J by 5 bases, and 11 bases separated the two germline ends. The CDR3 extends over 13 amino acids. In germline, CDR1 is KGHSH, CDR2 LQKENI. The CDR3 DNA sequence: TGTGCCAGCTCACGAGCCCAGGGGGAGACCCAGTACTTC. Amino acids: CASSRAQGETQYF.

The genes are TRBV15 and TRBJ2-5, with D hard to call. CDR3 length: 15 residues. Germline CDR1 reads LNHNV; CDR2 reads YYDKDF (reference sequence). Trimming pared 0 bases from V and 2 bases from J, leaving 10 bases between. The CDR3 loop is CATSREMVGQETQYF. CDR3 in DNA: TGTGCCACCAGCAGAGAAATGGTGGGACAAGAGACCCAGTACTTC.

Worth noting for this clone: Other nucleotide sequences from this sample produce the same CDR3. The rearrangement links TRBV28 to TRBJ2-7; D is unclear. The CDR3 runs to 11 residues. CDR1 is MDHEN, CDR2 SYDVKM, per germline. The V end was cut by 6 bases, the J end by 5 bases, with 8 bases between. The DNA of the CDR3 is TGTGCCAGCAGCCCACGCAACGAGCAGTACTTC. Its translation is CASSPRNEQYF.